Below are 17 T cell receptor beta chains sequenced from a single sample in a study of cytomegalovirus exposure and HLA in healthy donors (TCRdb year 2017). The library was prepared using the immunoSEQ multiplex PCR assay. The multiplex PCR relied on a mix of 60 forward primers for TCR Vbeta segments and 13 reverse primers for TCR Jbeta segments. Sourced from immuneACCESS, this table was stored by TCRdb with only in-frame sequences that have V and J called. A share of the clones is absent; for the studies checked, an unresolved V gene accounts for under half, and the remainder has no known explanation. Here the sample has 140,000 or so clones; about 82% occur a single time. Approximately 4.2% of the sample is taken by the ten largest. The sample comprised PBMCs. These receptors were collected from a woman between 40 and 55 years old in good health and CMV-seropositive.

V usage is TRBV14 and J usage is TRBJ2-3; TRBD1 is a possible D gene (5 bases). Trimming took off 0 bases at V and 2 bases at J, with 12 bases between the two ends. The germline V gene has CDR1 SGHDN and CDR2 FVKESK. The CDR3 consists of 16 residues. The DNA of the CDR3 is TGTGCCAGCAGCCAAGATATCAGGGCCCTCACAGATACGCAGTATTTT. Translated: CASSQDIRALTDTQYF.

V is TRBV11-3 and J is TRBJ1-1; 9 bases line up with TRBD1. The germline gives CDR1 SGHNT, CDR2 YENEEA. This CDR3 is built from 15 residues. Trimming cost V 3 bases and J 1 base; bases outside gene matches: 3. In DNA form, the CDR3 reads TGTGCCAGCAGCTTGGACAGGGGACGGAACACTGAAGCTTTCTTT. As protein: CASSLDRGRNTEAFF.

This chain uses TRBV4-1 with TRBJ2-5; D is undetermined. The better agreement between TRBJ2-7 and the DNA end casts doubt on the J call. CDR3 size: 14 residues. CDR1 and CDR2 from the germline V gene are MGHRA and YSYEKL. The CDR3: CASSQDTGTYEQYF. The CDR3 region has the DNA TGCGCCAGCAGCCAAGATACTGGTACCTACGAGCAGTACTTC.

The chain combines TRBV7-8 with TRBJ1-5; 12 bases map to TRBD1. V was clipped by 6 bases and J by 6 bases; unmatched bases: 9. The germline V gene has CDR1 SGHVS and CDR2 FQNEAQ. CDR3 length equals 16 residues. This CDR3 reads CASSGTGGGGGQPQHF. The DNA for the CDR3 is TGTGCCAGCAGTGGGACAGGGGGCGGAGGAGGTCAGCCCCAGCATTTT.

The rearrangement joins TRBV28 to TRBJ2-5; TRBD2 aligns across 7 bases. The assigned J gene may be wrong: the sequence end matches TRBJ2-7 better. The CDR3 length is 13 residues. From germline, CDR1 is MDHEN and CDR2 SYDVKM. CDR3: CASSRGPGGEQYF. As DNA, the CDR3 is TGTGCCAGCAGTCGCGGGCCGGGAGGCGAGCAGTACTTC.

This sequence joins TRBV6-5 and TRBJ1-3; the D gene is possibly TRBD1 (6 bases). This CDR3 spans 15 amino acids. Germline V gene lookup returns CDR1 MNHEY and CDR2 SVGAGI. V was pared by 4 bases and J by 4 bases, with 14 bases between. In nucleotides, the CDR3 is TGTGCCAGCAGTTCTTCAACAGGGCACGGAAACACCATATATTTT. Its translation is CASSSSTGHGNTIYF.

The count of this clone is one. The rearrangement uses TRBV5-6 and TRBJ2-3; a possible D gene is TRBD2 (6 bases). The germline V gene encodes CDR1 SGHDT and CDR2 YYEEEE. The V end lost 4 bases, the J end lost 5 bases, and 17 bases lay between the germline ends. The CDR3 runs 15 residues. The CDR3 loop is CASSHWGEGRDTQYF. The CDR3 DNA reads TGTGCCAGCAGCCATTGGGGGGAAGGCCGAGATACGCAGTATTTT.

The rearrangement joins TRBV2 to TRBJ2-7; 8 bases match TRBD2. CDR1 and CDR2 from the germline V gene are SNHLY and FYNNEI. With 8 bases clipped from V and 6 bases from J, the junction kept 12 bases outside the gene matches. The CDR3 loop spans 14 amino acids. The CDR3 region has the DNA TGTGCCAGCGGATCCTCGGGACTAGTAAGCGAGCAGTACTTC. This encodes CASGSSGLVSEQYF.

This sequence joins TRBV7-6 and TRBJ2-7, with 7 bases identical to TRBD1. CDR3 length: 14 amino acids. J gave up 1 base and V 0 bases, and 0 bases lay outside the gene matches. CDR1 and CDR2 from the germline V gene are SGHVS and FNYEAQ. CDR3 coding DNA: TGTGCCAGCAGCTTAGCGACAGGGTCCTACGAGCAGTACTTC. This gives the protein CASSLATGSYEQYF.

The rearrangement joins TRBV5-1 to TRBJ2-1, with D perhaps matching TRBD2 (6 bases). Trimming removed 3 bases at V and 8 bases at J, with 12 bases between. Germline values: CDR1 SGHRS, CDR2 YFSETQ. The CDR3 has 13 residues. CDR3 DNA: TGCGCCAGCAGCTCCAGACTAGATCATGAGCAGTTCTTC. Encoded protein: CASSSRLDHEQFF.

This clone has only a few counts. This chain links TRBV19 with TRBJ2-5, with 7 bases that match TRBD2. This CDR3 is 15 amino acids long. Germline CDR1 and CDR2: LNHDA and SQIVND (reference sequence). Trimming took 4 bases from V and 2 from J; bases not matched to a gene: 7. CDR3 sequence reads: CASSTALAVQETQYF. The CDR3 DNA sequence: TGTGCCAGTAGTACCGCCCTAGCGGTTCAAGAGACCCAGTACTTC.

Concerning this clone: One end of the junction does not line up with germline, which may come from a read error. At the DNA level, this CDR3 is encoded by other sequences in the same sample as well. V gene TRBV6-1 combines with J gene TRBJ2-3; D may be TRBD2 (5 bases). Germline CDR1 reads MNHNS; CDR2 reads SASEGT. The CDR3 is 12 residues long. The CDR3 coding sequence is TGTGCCAGCTCGACGGAGGCAGATACGCAGTACTTT. Its translation: CASSTEADTQYF.

The CDR3 bases are TGTGCCAGCAGAGTTATAGGGGGCTATGGCTACACCTTC. This encodes CASRVIGGYGYTF. V usage is TRBV6-1 and J usage is TRBJ1-2, with a weak D call TRBD1 (6 bases). Germline V CDR1 and CDR2: MNHNS, SASEGT. Trimming pared 6 bases from V and 4 bases from J, leaving 12 bases between. The CDR3 length is 13 residues.

This chain joins TRBV9 and TRBJ2-1; D unresolved. The V end was cut by 3 bases, the J end by 9 bases, with 19 bases between. CDR1 is SGDLS and CDR2 is YYNGEE in the germline V gene. CDR3 size: 15 residues. The DNA for the CDR3 is TGTGCCAGCAGCGATCGGCCGACTCCCATCGGTGAGCAGTTCTTC. Translation gives CASSDRPTPIGEQFF.

The chain couples TRBV13 to TRBJ2-1, with D maybe TRBD2 (5 bases). Germline CDR1 reads PRHDT; CDR2 reads FYEKMQ (reference sequence). The CDR3 runs 12 residues. The V and J ends lost 2 bases and 10 bases respectively, with 9 bases between them. The chain's CDR3 is CASSLLASEQFF. CDR3 DNA: TGTGCCAGCAGCTTACTAGCATCCGAGCAGTTCTTC.

The rearrangement uses TRBV6-6 and TRBJ2-7; D is ambiguous. The CDR3 is 13 amino acids. Trimming pared 5 bases from V and 3 bases from J, leaving 11 bases between. CDR1 and CDR2 from the germline V gene are MNHNY and SVGAGI (reference sequence). The CDR3 protein is CASSGSTFYEQYF. DNA for the CDR3: TGTGCCAGCAGTGGTTCTACCTTCTACGAGCAGTACTTC.

This clone was recorded once. The chain combines TRBV5-6 with TRBJ2-1, with 8 bases matching TRBD2. V lost 0 bases to trimming and J lost 0 bases; unmatched junction nucleotides: 5. The CDR3 covers 17 residues. Germline loops: CDR1 SGHDT, CDR2 YYEEEE. The CDR3 is CASSLGTSSPSYNEQFF. Written as DNA, the CDR3 is TGTGCCAGCAGCTTGGGGACTAGCTCCCCCTCCTACAATGAGCAGTTCTTC. Based on the CDR3 plus reference TRBV5-6 and TRBJ2-1, the full variable domain is DAGVTQSPTHLIKTRGQQVTLRCSPKSGHDTVSWYQQALGQGPQFIFQYYEEEERQRGNFPDRFSGHQFPNYSSELNVNALLLGDSALYLCASSLGTSSPSYNEQFFGPGTRLTVL.